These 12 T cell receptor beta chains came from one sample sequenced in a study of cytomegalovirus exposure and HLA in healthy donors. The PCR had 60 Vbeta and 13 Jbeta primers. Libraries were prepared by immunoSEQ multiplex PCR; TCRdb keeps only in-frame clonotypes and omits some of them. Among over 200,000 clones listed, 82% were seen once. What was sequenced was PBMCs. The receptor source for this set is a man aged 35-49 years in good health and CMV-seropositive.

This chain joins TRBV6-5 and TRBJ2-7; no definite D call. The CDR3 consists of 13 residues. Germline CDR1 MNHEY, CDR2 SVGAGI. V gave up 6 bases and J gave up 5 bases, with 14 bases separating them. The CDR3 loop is CASSPPERNEQYF. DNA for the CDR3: TGTGCCAGCAGCCCCCCGGAGAGGAACGAGCAGTACTTC.

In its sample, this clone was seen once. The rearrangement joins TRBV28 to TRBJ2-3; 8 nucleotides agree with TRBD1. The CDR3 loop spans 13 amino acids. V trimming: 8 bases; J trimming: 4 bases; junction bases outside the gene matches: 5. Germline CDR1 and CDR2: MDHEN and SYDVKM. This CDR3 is CASSDRVPDTQYF. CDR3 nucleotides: TGTGCCAGCTCGGACAGGGTCCCAGATACGCAGTATTTT. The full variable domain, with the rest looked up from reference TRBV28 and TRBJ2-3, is DVKVTQSSRYLVKRTGEKVFLECVQDMDHENMFWYRQDPGLGLRLIYFSYDVKMKEKGDIPEGYSVSREKKERFSLILESASTNQTSMYLCASSDRVPDTQYFGPGTRLTVL.

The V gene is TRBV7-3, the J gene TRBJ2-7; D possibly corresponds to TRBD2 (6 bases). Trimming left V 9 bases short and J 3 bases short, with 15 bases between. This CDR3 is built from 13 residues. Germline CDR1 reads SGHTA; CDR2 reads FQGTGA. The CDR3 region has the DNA TGTGCCAGGCCCTTGGGGGGAATCTACGAGCAGTACTTC. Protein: CARPLGGIYEQYF.

CDR3 in DNA: TGTGCCAGCAGTGAAACACCTGGGACTAGCGGGAACTACGAGCAGTACGTC. Translated: CASSETPGTSGNYEQYV. This chain joins TRBV2 and TRBJ2-7; TRBD2 aligns across 13 bases. Germline loops: CDR1 SNHLY, CDR2 FYNNEI. V was pared by 2 bases and J by 3 bases, with 7 bases of the junction left unmatched. The CDR3 is 17 residues long.

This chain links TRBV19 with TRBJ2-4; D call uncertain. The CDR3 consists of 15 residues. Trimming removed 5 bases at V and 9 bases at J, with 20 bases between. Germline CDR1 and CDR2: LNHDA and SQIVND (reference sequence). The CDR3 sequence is CASSDTFSRAGIQYF. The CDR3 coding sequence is TGTGCCAGTAGTGACACCTTTTCCCGTGCTGGCATTCAGTACTTC.

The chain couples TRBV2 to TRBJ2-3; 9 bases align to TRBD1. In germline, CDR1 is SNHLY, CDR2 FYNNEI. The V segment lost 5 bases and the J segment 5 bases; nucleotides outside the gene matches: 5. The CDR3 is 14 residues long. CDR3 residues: CASSLQGAKDTQYF. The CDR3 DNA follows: TGTGCCAGCAGTTTACAGGGGGCTAAAGATACGCAGTATTTT.

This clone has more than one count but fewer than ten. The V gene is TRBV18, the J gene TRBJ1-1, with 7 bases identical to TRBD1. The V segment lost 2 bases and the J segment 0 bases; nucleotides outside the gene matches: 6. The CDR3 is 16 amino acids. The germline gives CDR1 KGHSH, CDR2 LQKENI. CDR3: CASSPRDRGVNTEAFF. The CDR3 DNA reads TGTGCCAGCTCACCAAGGGACAGAGGAGTGAACACTGAAGCTTTCTTT. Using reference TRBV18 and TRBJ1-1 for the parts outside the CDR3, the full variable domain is NAGVMQNPRHLVRRRGQEARLRCSPMKGHSHVYWYRQLPEEGLKFMVYLQKENIIDESGMPKERFSAEFPKEGPSILRIQQVVRGDSAAYFCASSPRDRGVNTEAFFGQGTRLTVV.

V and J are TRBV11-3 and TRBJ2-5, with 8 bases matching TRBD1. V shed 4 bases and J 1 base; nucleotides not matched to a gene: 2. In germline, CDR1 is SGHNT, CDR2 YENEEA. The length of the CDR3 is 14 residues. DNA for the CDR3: TGTGCCAGCAGCTCCGGGACAGGCCAAGAGACCCAGTACTTC. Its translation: CASSSGTGQETQYF.

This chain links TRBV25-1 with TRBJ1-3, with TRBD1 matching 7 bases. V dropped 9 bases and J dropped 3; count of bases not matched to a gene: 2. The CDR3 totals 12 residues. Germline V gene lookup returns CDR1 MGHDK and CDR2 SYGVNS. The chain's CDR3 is CASRDSGNTIYF. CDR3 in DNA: TGTGCCAGTAGGGACAGTGGAAACACCATATATTTT.

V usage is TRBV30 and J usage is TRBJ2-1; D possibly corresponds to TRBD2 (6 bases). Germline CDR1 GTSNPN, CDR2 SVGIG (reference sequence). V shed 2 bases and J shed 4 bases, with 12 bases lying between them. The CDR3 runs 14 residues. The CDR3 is CAWSNGGTYNEQFF. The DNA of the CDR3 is TGTGCCTGGAGTAATGGCGGGACGTACAATGAGCAGTTCTTC.

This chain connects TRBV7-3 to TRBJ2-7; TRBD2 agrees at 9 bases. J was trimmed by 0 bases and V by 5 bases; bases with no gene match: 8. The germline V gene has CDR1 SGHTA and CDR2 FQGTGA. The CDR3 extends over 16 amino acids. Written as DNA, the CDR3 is TGTGCCAGCAGCCCCTCGACTAGCGGCAGCTCCTACGAGCAGTACGTC. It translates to CASSPSTSGSSYEQYV.

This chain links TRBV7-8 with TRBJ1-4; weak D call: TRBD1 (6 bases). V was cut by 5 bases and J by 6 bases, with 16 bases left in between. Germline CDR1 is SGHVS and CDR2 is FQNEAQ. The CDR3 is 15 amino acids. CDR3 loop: CASSANRAGDEKLFF. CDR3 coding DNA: TGTGCCAGCAGCGCGAACAGGGCGGGGGATGAAAAACTGTTTTTT.